This TCR beta chain was obtained from a study of neurological immune-mediated disorders. Findings of the study overall: Subjects shared no identical expanded-clone CDR3 amino acid sequences, suggesting private TCR-beta repertoires in all groups.

Over 180 million TCR-beta sequences from 15-18 subjects came from every sequencing run. A single record per CDR3 protein comes from TCRdb applying MiXCR to the 5' RACE reads. Found here are some 47,000 distinct CDR3 sequences, roughly 15% of them singletons; the top ten hold 4% to 4.5%. Germline CDR1 and CDR2: SGHTA and FQGTGA. The CDR3 comprises 21 residues, both ends counted. As regards this clonotype: The antigen is not known. No DNA is shown, since the ends of the CDR3 on it are uncertain; the CDR3 is the one TCRdb lists.

Source material: PBMCs. The chain joins TRBV7-3 to TRBJ2-1; TRBD2 reflects the table's D call only, with no check against the DNA. This clonotype was obtained from a man in his fifties or sixties in good health. The chain's CDR3 is CASSFYICSASGGDLYNEQFF.